Below, 14 T cell receptor beta chains from the same sample are listed, as sequenced in a study of glioma-infiltrating T cells. Amplification of TCR alpha and beta CDR3 regions from RNA used iRepertoire nested multiplex PCR. TCRdb re-analysed the multiplex PCR reads in MiXCR, keeping a single row per CDR3 protein. The sample includes some 180,000 distinct CDR3 sequences, around 30% of them seen just once. Material: glioma tissue, nonneoplastic brain tissue, or PBMCs (not recorded which). Every receptor here comes from a human donor with low-grade glioma or glioblastoma, undergoing nonglioma brain surgery, or in good health (not recorded which).

In this sample, this clonotype turned up many times. This chain joins TRBV20-1 and TRBJ2-7; TRBD1 matches at 7 bases. The CDR3 totals 18 residues. After removal of 1 base from V and 0 bases from J, the junction contained 15 bases not matched to a gene. CDR1 and CDR2 (germline): DFQATT, SNEGSKA (reference sequence). In DNA form, the CDR3 reads TGCAGTGCTAGAGTGCGGTCTAGAGGGGGCCCCCTCTCCTACGAGCAGTACTTC. Translating gives CSARVRSRGGPLSYEQYF.

This clonotype has a count of ten or more. The rearrangement uses TRBV5-4 and TRBJ1-2, with D possibly TRBD1 on 6 matching bases. CDR1 and CDR2 (germline): SGHNT, YYREEE (reference sequence). V was clipped by 3 bases and J by 6 bases, with 21 bases between them. The CDR3 loop spans 16 amino acids. CDR3 residues: CASSSTSTGGLNGYTF. CDR3 bases: TGTGCCAGCAGCTCCACGTCGACAGGAGGGCTTAATGGCTACACCTTC.

Regarding this clonotype: A much larger clone lies a single base off, so this may be a read error. V usage is TRBV5-1 and J usage is TRBJ1-1; D may be TRBD1 (5 bases). The length of the CDR3 is 14 residues. Per the germline V gene, CDR1 is SGHRS and CDR2 is YFSETQ. In nucleotides, the CDR3 is TGCTCCAGCAGCTTCCTTGATCGGCAGGGTGAAGCTTTCTTT. Translated, it gives CSSSFLDRQGEAFF.

This clonotype appeared once. Just one base apart from a much larger clone, this may be a read error. V and J are TRBV29-1 and TRBJ1-1; D gene unclear. Germline lookup yields CDR1 SQVTM and CDR2 ANQGSEA. There are 15 residues in the CDR3. V was shortened by 7 bases and J by 3 bases, with 21 bases between the two germline ends. The CDR3 nucleotides are TGCAGCGCTAATCTGGTGAAGTCGCGGGACACTGAAGCTTTCTTT. It translates to CSANLVKSRDTEAFF. Full variable domain (rest looked up from reference TRBV29-1 and TRBJ1-1): SAVISQKPSRDICQRGTSLTIQCQVDSQVTMMFWYRQQPGQSLTLIATANQGSEATYESGFVIDKFPISRPNLTFSTLTVSNMSPEDSSIYLCSANLVKSRDTEAFFGQGTRLTVV.

The V call is TRBV9, the J call TRBJ2-5; TRBD2 aligns across 10 bases. The CDR3 sequence is 16 residues long. Germline loops: CDR1 SGDLS, CDR2 YYNGEE. Trimming removed 0 bases from V and 4 bases from J; junction bases left unmatched: 6. CDR3 nucleotide sequence: TGTGCCAGCAGCGTAGCTGCTAGCGGGAGTTTAGAGACCCAGTACTTC. Protein product: CASSVAASGSLETQYF.

This clonotype was recorded a few times. The J gene is TRBJ2-1, the V gene TRBV19; 8 bases are shared with TRBD2. This CDR3 contains 15 residues. The V segment lost 5 bases and the J segment 3 bases; nucleotides outside the gene matches: 6. Germline V gene lookup returns CDR1 LNHDA and CDR2 SQIVND (reference sequence). CDR3 nucleotide sequence: TGTGCCAGTAGTTCCCTGACTAGCGACTACAATGAGCAGTTCTTC. Translation: CASSSLTSDYNEQFF.

This clonotype has more than one count but fewer than ten. One base away lies a much larger clone, so this may be a sequencing read error. The final CDR3 position lacks the conserved phenylalanine or tryptophan, pointing to a likely read error. V is TRBV28 and J is TRBJ2-7; D perhaps matches TRBD2 (5 bases). The CDR3 length is 14 residues. Deletions cut 1 base from V and 2 bases from J, with 9 bases between. Germline CDR1 reads MDHEN; CDR2 reads SYDVKM. The CDR3 nucleotides are TGTGCCAGCAGTTTATTCGGGAATACCTACGAGCAGTACCTC. It translates to CASSLFGNTYEQYL.

There are many counts of this clonotype. This rearrangement joins TRBV7-9 to TRBJ1-4, with a possible D match to TRBD1 (6 bases). The V end was cut by 5 bases, the J end by 5 bases, with 12 bases between. The CDR3 consists of 14 residues. Germline V CDR1 and CDR2: SEHNR, FQNEAQ (reference sequence). The DNA of the CDR3 is TGTGCCAGCAGCGCTGACAGGTGGAATGAAAAACTGTTTTTT. Protein product: CASSADRWNEKLFF.

In the case of this clonotype: A much larger clone lies a single base off, so this may be a read error. V is TRBV7-3 and J is TRBJ1-3; no reliable D call. Trimming pared 0 bases from V and 2 bases from J, leaving 5 bases between. Germline loops: CDR1 SGHTA, CDR2 FQGTGA. This CDR3 has 14 amino acids. The CDR3 protein is CASSLTPPGNTIYF. The CDR3 coding sequence is TGTGCCAGCAGCTTAACTCCCCCTGGAAACACCATATATTTT.

The CDR3 DNA is TGCGCCAGCAGCTTGACAGAGGGAAGTGAAAAACTGTTTTTT. Amino acids: CASSLTEGSEKLFF. This chain joins TRBV5-1 and TRBJ1-4, with unresolved D. The CDR3 runs to 14 residues. V lost 1 base, J lost 7 bases, and 11 bases lay in between. In germline, CDR1 is SGHRS, CDR2 YFSETQ.

This clonotype has ten or more counts. The V and J genes are TRBV6-2 or TRBV6-3 and TRBJ2-1, with D uncertain. The CDR3 is 15 amino acids. Per germline, CDR1 MNHEY and CDR2 SVGEGT. The V end was cut by 0 bases, the J end by 2 bases, with 8 bases between. The CDR3 DNA sequence: TGTGCCAGCAGTTACTCGGCCTGGGCCTACAATGAGCAGTTCTTC. Translation: CASSYSAWAYNEQFF.

This clonotype has at least ten counts. This chain links TRBV7-9 with TRBJ2-5; D remains ambiguous. The CDR3 is 16 amino acids. V lost 6 bases, J lost 5 bases, and 22 bases lay in between. Looked up from germline, CDR1 is SEHNR and CDR2 is FQNEAQ (reference sequence). The CDR3 nucleotides are TGTGCCAGCAGTAACCTAAAATACGGTTTCTACGAGACCCAGTACTTC. Translation: CASSNLKYGFYETQYF.

This clonotype was counted many times. The chain combines TRBV7-9 with TRBJ2-5; 10 bases are shared with TRBD2. J lost 2 bases, V lost 1 base, and 1 base had no gene match. The CDR3 spans 15 residues. Per the germline V gene, CDR1 is SEHNR and CDR2 is FQNEAQ (reference sequence). CDR3 loop: CASSLVLAGQETQYF. As DNA, the CDR3 is TGTGCCAGCAGCTTAGTACTAGCGGGACAAGAGACCCAGTACTTC.

This clonotype was detected ten times or more. The rearrangement joins TRBV5-1 to TRBJ2-7; either TRBD1 or TRBD2 may fit D (5 bases each). CDR3 length: 13 amino acids. Germline V gene sequence: CDR1 SGHRS, CDR2 YFSETQ. V was trimmed by 4 bases and J by 4 bases, leaving 12 bases between them. In DNA form, the CDR3 reads TGCGCCAGCAGCCCCGGGACCCTTTACGAGCAGTACTTC. This translates into CASSPGTLYEQYF. The full variable domain, in which reference TRBV5-1 and TRBJ2-7 provide the parts outside the CDR3, is KAGVTQTPRYLIKTRGQQVTLSCSPISGHRSVSWYQQTPGQGLQFLFEYFSETQRNKGNFPGRFSGRQFSNSRSEMNVSTLELGDSALYLCASSPGTLYEQYFGPGTRLTVT.